The table lists the clone carrying this T cell receptor beta chain with a count of one. Only in-frame clones appear in the TCRdb table, and some are missing; sequencing was by immunoSEQ multiplex PCR. The repertoire holds fewer than 90,000 clones, with 65% to 85% as singletons. The entry originates in a study of blood T cell repertoires in COVID-19. Per germline, CDR1 LGHDT and CDR2 YNNKEL (reference sequence). After removal of 3 bases from V and 1 base from J, the junction contained 0 bases not matched to a gene. This CDR3 is built from 15 residues. The rearrangement uses TRBV3-1 (or the pseudogene TRBV3-2) and TRBJ2-5; 12 bases are a match to TRBD2. Sequencing was carried out using peripheral blood. This sequence was found in an older man with COVID-19, enrolled during active disease. The CDR3 reads CASSQGLAGQETQYF. The CDR3 bases are TGTGCCAGCAGCCAGGGACTAGCGGGCCAAGAGACCCAGTACTTC.